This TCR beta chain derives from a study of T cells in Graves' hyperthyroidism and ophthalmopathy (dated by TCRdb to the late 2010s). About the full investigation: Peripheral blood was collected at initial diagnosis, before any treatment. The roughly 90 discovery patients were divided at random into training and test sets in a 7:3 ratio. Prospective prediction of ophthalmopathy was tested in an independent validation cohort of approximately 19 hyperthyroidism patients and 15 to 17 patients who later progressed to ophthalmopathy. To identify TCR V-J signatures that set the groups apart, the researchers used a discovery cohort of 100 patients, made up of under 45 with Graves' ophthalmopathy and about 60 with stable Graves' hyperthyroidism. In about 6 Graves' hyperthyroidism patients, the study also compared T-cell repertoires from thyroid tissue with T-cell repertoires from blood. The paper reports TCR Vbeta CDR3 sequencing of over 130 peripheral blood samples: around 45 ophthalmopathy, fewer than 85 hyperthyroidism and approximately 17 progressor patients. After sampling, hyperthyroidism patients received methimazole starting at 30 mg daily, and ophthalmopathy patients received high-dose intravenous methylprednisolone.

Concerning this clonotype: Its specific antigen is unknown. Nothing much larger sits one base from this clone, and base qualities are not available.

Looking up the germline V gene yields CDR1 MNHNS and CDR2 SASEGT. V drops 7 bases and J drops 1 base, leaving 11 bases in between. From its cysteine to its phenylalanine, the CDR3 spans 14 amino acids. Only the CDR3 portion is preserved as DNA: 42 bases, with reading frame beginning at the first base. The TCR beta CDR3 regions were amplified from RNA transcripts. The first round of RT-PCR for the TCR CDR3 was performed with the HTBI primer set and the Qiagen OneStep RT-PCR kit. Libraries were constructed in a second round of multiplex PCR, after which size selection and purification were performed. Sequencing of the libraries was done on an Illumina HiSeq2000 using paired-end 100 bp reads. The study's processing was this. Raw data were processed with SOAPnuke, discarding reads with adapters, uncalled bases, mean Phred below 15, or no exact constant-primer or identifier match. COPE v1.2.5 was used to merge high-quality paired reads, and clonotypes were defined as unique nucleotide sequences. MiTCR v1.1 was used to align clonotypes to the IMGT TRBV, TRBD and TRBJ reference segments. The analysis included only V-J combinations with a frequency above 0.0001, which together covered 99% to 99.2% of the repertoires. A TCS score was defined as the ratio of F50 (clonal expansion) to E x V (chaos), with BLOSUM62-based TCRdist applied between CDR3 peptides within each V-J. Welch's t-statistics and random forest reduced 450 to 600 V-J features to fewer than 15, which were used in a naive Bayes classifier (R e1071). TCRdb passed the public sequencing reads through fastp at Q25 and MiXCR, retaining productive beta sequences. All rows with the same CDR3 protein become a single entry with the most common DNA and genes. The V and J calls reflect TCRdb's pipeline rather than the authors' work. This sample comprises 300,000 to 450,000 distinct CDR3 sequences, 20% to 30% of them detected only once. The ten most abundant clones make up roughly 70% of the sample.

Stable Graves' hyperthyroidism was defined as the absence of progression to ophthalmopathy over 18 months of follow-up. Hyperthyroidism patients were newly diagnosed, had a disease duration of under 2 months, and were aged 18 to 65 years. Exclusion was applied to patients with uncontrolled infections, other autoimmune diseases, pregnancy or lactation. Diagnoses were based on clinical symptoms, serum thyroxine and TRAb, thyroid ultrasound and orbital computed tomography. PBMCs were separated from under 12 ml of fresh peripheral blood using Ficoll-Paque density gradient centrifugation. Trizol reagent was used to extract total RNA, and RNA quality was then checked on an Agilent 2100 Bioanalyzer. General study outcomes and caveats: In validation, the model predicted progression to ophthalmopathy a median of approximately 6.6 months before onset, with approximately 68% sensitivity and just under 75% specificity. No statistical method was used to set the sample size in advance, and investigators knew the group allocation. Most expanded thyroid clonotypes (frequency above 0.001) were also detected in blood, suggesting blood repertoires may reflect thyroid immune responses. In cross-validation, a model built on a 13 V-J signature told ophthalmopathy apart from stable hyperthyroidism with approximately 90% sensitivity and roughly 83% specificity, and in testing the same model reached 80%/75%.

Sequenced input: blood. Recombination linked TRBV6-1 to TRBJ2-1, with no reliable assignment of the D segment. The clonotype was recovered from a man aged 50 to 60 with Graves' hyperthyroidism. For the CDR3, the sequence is CASNPGISYNEQFF. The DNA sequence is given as TGTGCCAGCAATCCCGGTATATCCTACAATGAGCAGTTCTTC.